A selection of T cell receptor beta chains follows, all from one sample in a study of blood T cell repertoires in COVID-19. TCRdb's copy holds only in-frame clones and misses some; the assay was immunoSEQ multiplex PCR. The sample yields tens of thousands of clones, around three quarters seen once. What was sequenced was peripheral blood. The source is a human donor in a cohort sampled during active COVID-19. CDR3s include the opening cysteine and the closing phenylalanine or tryptophan. The D gene is left open where the match is weak. Clone size is stated in some rows and not others, as once, few, many or a class when expanded.

TRBJ2-7 . . TRBV5-1 TGCGCCAGCAGCTCTACGCTGAGGGTTCGAGTCTCCGAGCAGTACTTC CASSSTLRVRVSEQYF
TRBJ2-1 . . TRBV5-1 TGCGCCAGCAGCTTGGCTATAGCCAATGAGCAGTTCTTC CASSLAIANEQFF
TRBJ2-1 TRBD2 . TRBV3-1/TRBV3-2 TGTGCCAGCAGCAAATTGGCGGGAGGGCCCCATGAGCAGTTCTTC CASSKLAGGPHEQFF
TRBJ2-1 TRBD2 . TRBV19 TGTGCCAGTAGTAAACTAGCGGGAGGCAACTACAATGAGCAGTTCTTC CASSKLAGGNYNEQFF
TRBJ1-1 TRBD1 . TRBV6-5 TGTGCCAGCAGGGGCCGGACAGGGCCGAACACTGAAGCTTTCTTT CASRGRTGPNTEAFF
TRBJ1-4 . . TRBV7-8 TGTGCCAGCAGAACGGCAGGGCCATATGAAAAACTGTTTTTT CASRTAGPYEKLFF
TRBJ2-1 . . TRBV7-3 TGTGCCAGCAGCTTAGTTGGAGGGAGCTCCTACAATGAGCAGTTCTTC CASSLVGGSSYNEQFF
TRBJ1-2 . . TRBV24-1 TGTGCCACCAGTGCCCGGCCCCGGGATGGCTACACCTTC CATSARPRDGYTF
TRBJ2-3 . . TRBV4-3 TGCGCCAGCAGCCAAGAGTGGGCCGAAACCACAGATACGCAGTATTTT CASSQEWAETTDTQYF
TRBJ2-3 . . TRBV28 TGTGCCAGCAGTACCGGGACAACCAGCACAGATACGCAGTATTTT CASSTGTTSTDTQYF
TRBJ2-1 . . TRBV10-3 TGTGCCATCAGTGAGTCTCCCAGTTTCCTCTACAATGAGCAGTTCTTC CAISESPSFLYNEQFF
TRBJ2-7 TRBD1 . TRBV19 TGTGCCAGTAGGCCGGGACAGGGAGAGGACGAGCAGTACTTC CASRPGQGEDEQYF
TRBJ2-3 . . TRBV5-1 TGCGCCAGCAGCCCCTCCGCCAGGCCAGATACGCAGTATTTT CASSPSARPDTQYF
TRBJ2-1 TRBD1 . TRBV30 TGTGCCTGCCACTACCAGGGGGCCCGATCCAATGAGCAGTTCTTC CACHYQGARSNEQFF
TRBJ1-6 . . TRBV4-3 TGCGCCAGCAGCCAAGGGCTATCGGGAGCACTCCACTTT CASSQGLSGALHF
TRBJ1-4 . once TRBV19 TGTGCCAGTAGTATTGGGGGGACTAATGAAAAACTGTTTTTT CASSIGGTNEKLFF
TRBJ2-7 . . TRBV25-1 TGTGCCAGCAGTGCGGCCGGGACAATGGCCTACGAGCAGTACTTC CASSAAGTMAYEQYF
TRBJ2-7 . few TRBV5-4 TGTGCCAGCAGCTTGGCCCCAGGGTCTCACGAGCAGTACTTC CASSLAPGSHEQYF
TRBJ2-5 TRBD1 . TRBV4-1 TGCGCCAGCAGCCCGGTCGGACAGGCAGGGGAGACCCAGTACTTC CASSPVGQAGETQYF
TRBJ2-5 TRBD2 . TRBV5-1 TGCGCCAGCAGCCCCCCGGGACTAGCGGACCTCGAGACCCAGTACTTC CASSPPGLADLETQYF
TRBJ1-6 TRBD1 . TRBV19 TGTGCCAGTAGCCACAGGGGGGTTTCACCCCTCCACTTT CASSHRGVSPLHF
TRBJ2-1 TRBD2 . TRBV3-1/TRBV3-2 TGTGCCAGCAGCACTCGGACTAGCGGGAAACGCAATGAGCAGTTCTTC CASSTRTSGKRNEQFF
TRBJ1-2 TRBD1 few TRBV30 TGTGCCTGGAGCCGGGACAGACCCTATGGCTACACCTTC CAWSRDRPYGYTF
TRBJ2-7 . . TRBV4-3 TGCGCCAGCAGCAAAAAGGTTTCAGGGGACCTCTACGAGCAGTACTTC CASSKKVSGDLYEQYF
TRBJ1-1 TRBD1 . TRBV2 TGTGCCAGCAGTGAACCCCTCTCGGGACAGGGGACCAACACTGAAGCTTTCTTT CASSEPLSGQGTNTEAFF
TRBJ1-1 TRBD1 . TRBV28 TGTGCCAGCAGTTCACGACAGGGGGCGGGCACTGAAGCTTTCTTT CASSSRQGAGTEAFF
TRBJ2-5 . . TRBV19 TGTGCCAGTAGTTTGGCAGGAAAAGAGACCCAGTACTTC CASSLAGKETQYF
TRBJ2-5 TRBD1 . TRBV6-5 TGTGCCAGCAGTCGGACAGGGCCGGAGACCCAGTACTTC CASSRTGPETQYF
TRBJ2-1 . . TRBV3-1/TRBV3-2 TGTGCCAGCAAAGCGGGCAGCTCCTACAATGAGCAGTTCTTC CASKAGSSYNEQFF
TRBJ2-7 TRBD2 . TRBV19 TGTGCCAGTAGTATTGGACTAGCGGGAGGGCCCAACGAGCAGTACTTC CASSIGLAGGPNEQYF
TRBJ1-5 . once TRBV30 TGTGCCTGGAGTCCCCCCGGGAGACTTTATAGCAATCAGCCCCAGCATTTT CAWSPPGRLYSNQPQHF
TRBJ2-7 . . TRBV5-4 TGTGCCAGCAGCCGTGACAGGTCAGGGGACTACGAGCAGTACTTC CASSRDRSGDYEQYF
TRBJ2-2 . . TRBV4-1 TGCGCCAGCAGCCAAGTCGCGCGAGCGGTCGACACCGGGGAGCTGTTTTTT CASSQVARAVDTGELFF
TRBJ2-2 TRBD2 . TRBV9 TGTGCCAGCAGCGACCCCACCCACCAAATGAGCGGGACGAACACCGGGGAGCTGTTTTTT CASSDPTHQMSGTNTGELFF
TRBJ2-4 . . TRBV7-8 TGTGCCAGCAGCCCCCAGGTACCCACTGACATTCAGTACTTC CASSPQVPTDIQYF
TRBJ2-5 . . TRBV6-5 TGTGCCAGCAGTTACATTAGGGTAGGGGGAGAAGAGACCCAGTACTTC CASSYIRVGGEETQYF
TRBJ2-3 . . TRBV4-3 TGCGCCAGCAGCCAAGATGTAAACTCAGATACGCAGTATTTT CASSQDVNSDTQYF
TRBJ2-2 TRBD2 . TRBV19 TGTGCCAGTAGTTTCGCGGGGGCCGGGGAGCTGTTTTTT CASSFAGAGELFF
TRBJ2-3 . few TRBV4-3 TGCGCCAGCAGCCAAGAGGCAAGACAGCCGACTAGCACAGATACGCAGTATTTT CASSQEARQPTSTDTQYF
TRBJ1-2 . . TRBV6-5 TGTGCCAGCAGTTACGAGGGTCGGGGTGGCTACACCTTC CASSYEGRGGYTF
TRBJ2-1 . . TRBV28 TGTGCCAGCAGTTTATATACGGGCATAGAGGGCGGGAATGAGCAGTTCTTC CASSLYTGIEGGNEQFF
TRBJ1-2 . . TRBV9 TGTGCCAGCAGCGAGGGAGACAGGAACTATGGCTACACCTTC CASSEGDRNYGYTF
TRBJ2-6 . . TRBV7-2 TGTGCCAGCAGCCCCGGACAGTCTGGGGCCAACGTCCTGACTTTC CASSPGQSGANVLTF
TRBJ2-7 TRBD2 . TRBV29-1 TGCAGCGTTATTGGGACTAGCGGGACCTACGAGCAGTACTTC CSVIGTSGTYEQYF
TRBJ1-5 . . TRBV28 TGTGCCAGCAGTCCCCTCGGGGGGGCCGGTCAGCCCCAGCATTTT CASSPLGGAGQPQHF
TRBJ1-2 . . TRBV27 TGTGCCAGCAGTTTAAAGATGAGCTTCCACTATGGCTACACCTTC CASSLKMSFHYGYTF
TRBJ1-1 TRBD1 . TRBV5-5 TGTGCCAGCAGCAAGAGTGGGGGGACAGGGAGTCAATACACTGAAGCTTTCTTT CASSKSGGTGSQYTEAFF